This T cell receptor beta chain was observed in a study of T cells of healthy individuals. The sample holds many counts of this clonotype. This CDR3 spans 15 amino acids. V shed 5 bases and J shed 0 bases, with 14 bases lying between them. TCRdb independently ran MiXCR on the 5' RACE reads; one entry per CDR3 protein. The top ten clones hold about 8.9% of a sample with about 41,000 distinct CDR3 sequences, approximately 5% of them seen once. J is TRBJ2-7 and V is TRBV12-3 or TRBV12-4; D is ambiguous. This receptor was taken from a human donor in good health. The CDR3 sequence: CASSTQSGHSYEQYF. CDR3 nucleotides: TGTGCCAGCAGTACACAGTCGGGTCACTCCTACGAGCAGTACTTC.